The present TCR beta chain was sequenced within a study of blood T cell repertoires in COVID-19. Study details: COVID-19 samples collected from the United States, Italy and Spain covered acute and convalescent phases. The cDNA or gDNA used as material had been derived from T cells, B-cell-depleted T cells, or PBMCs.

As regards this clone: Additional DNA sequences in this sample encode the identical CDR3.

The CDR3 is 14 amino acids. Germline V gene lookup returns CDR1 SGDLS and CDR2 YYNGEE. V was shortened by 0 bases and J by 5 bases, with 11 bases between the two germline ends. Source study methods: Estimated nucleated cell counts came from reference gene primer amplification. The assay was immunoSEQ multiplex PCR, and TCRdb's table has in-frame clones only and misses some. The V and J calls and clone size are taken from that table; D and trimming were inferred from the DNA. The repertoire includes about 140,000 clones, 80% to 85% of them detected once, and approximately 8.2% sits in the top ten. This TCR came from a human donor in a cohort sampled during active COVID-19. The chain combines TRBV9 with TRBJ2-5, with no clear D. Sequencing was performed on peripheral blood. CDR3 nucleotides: TGTGCCAGCAGCGTAGGGTTGGCCCAGGAGACCCAGTACTTC. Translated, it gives CASSVGLAQETQYF.